The clone carrying this T cell receptor beta chain was counted between two and nine times. As the sequencing template, cDNA was produced by extracting RNA and reverse transcribing it. Sequenced by immunoSEQ multiplex PCR; TCRdb stores in-frame clones only, minus some. The sample carries about 150,000 clones, 40% to 65% recorded once. The data belong to a study of CD8+ T cells in alopecia areata. Deletions cut 1 base from V and 1 base from J, with 7 bases between. Germline CDR1 is LNHDA and CDR2 is SQIVND (reference sequence). This CDR3 comprises 14 residues. The clonotype originates from a human donor with alopecia areata. The sample in question was CD8+ T cells sorted from blood, obtained at week 0. V usage is TRBV19 and J usage is TRBJ1-1; D unresolved. CDR3 nucleotide sequence: TGTGCCAGTAGTATAGTTCCGGGGAACACTGAAGCTTTCTTT. Protein product: CASSIVPGNTEAFF.